The present T cell receptor beta chain was sequenced within a study of CD8 T cells in ankylosing spondylitis. Whole-study findings and limits: Disease-associated clonotypes exhibited CD8+ identity and were relatively infrequent in peripheral blood. Earlier studies detected some motif variants in reactive arthritis synovial fluid and blood. Ankylosing spondylitis blood appeared to carry a characteristic TCR beta motif of roughly 8 highly homologous variants.

At least ten counts were recorded for this clonotype. Its target is not known. CDR1 and CDR2 (germline): SNHLY, FYNNEI. The CDR3 covers 16 residues. V was trimmed by 3 bases and J by 5 bases, leaving 16 bases between them. With molecular barcodes, quantitative 5'-RACE was used to make the TCR beta libraries. TCRdb processed the 5' RACE reads anew with MiXCR; each CDR3 protein has one entry. The profile shows about 200,000 distinct CDR3 sequences, more than 5.5% of them singletons. The sample consisted of blood, either unsorted or a sorted T cell fraction (not recorded which). This sequence originates from a male donor with ankylosing spondylitis. This chain joins TRBV2 and TRBJ1-4; TRBD1 might be the D (5 bases). The CDR3, as DNA: TGTGCCAGCAGTGATTATGGTTCGGGGCCGAATGAAAAACTGTTTTTT. This gives the protein CASSDYGSGPNEKLFF. Looking up the rest from reference TRBV2 and TRBJ1-4 gives the full variable domain: EPEVTQTPSHQVTQMGQEVILRCVPISNHLYFYWYRQILGQKVEFLVSFYNNEISEKSEIFDDQFSVERPDGSNFTLKIRSTKLEDSAMYFCASSDYGSGPNEKLFFGSGTQLSVL.